This T cell receptor (beta chain) was retrieved from a study of PD-1 blockade in classical Hodgkin lymphoma. Time point described: cycle 4 day 1 (C4D1), after about 6 weeks of nivolumab. Each patient's relapse followed autologous stem cell transplantation, and brentuximab vedotin exposure varied. The method was immunoSEQ multiplex PCR; TCRdb's version includes in-frame clones alone and lacks a portion of them. In the table there are nearly 25,000 clones, approximately 68% of which are singletons. Germline loops: CDR1 SGHAT, CDR2 FQNNGV. The CDR3 has 15 residues. As regards this clone: Germline is not matched at one junction end, which may reflect a read error.

The source is a human donor with classical Hodgkin lymphoma. The material was peripheral blood mononuclear cells (PBMCs), obtained before the fourth cycle of nivolumab. This chain joins TRBV11-2 and TRBJ1-2; 10 bases align to TRBD1. This chain's CDR3 is CASSLTGQGGYDYTF. Written as DNA, the CDR3 is TGTGCCAGCAGCCTGACTGGACAGGGGGGCTATGACTACACCTTC.